These 19 T cell receptor beta chains were sequenced from one sample in a study of blood T cell repertoires in COVID-19 (dated by TCRdb to the early 2020s). Receptor libraries were prepared by the immunoSEQ multiplex PCR assay. Drawn from immuneACCESS, this table holds only the in-frame rearrangements with V and J called that TCRdb kept. Clones are partly lost; checked studies trace under half to an unresolved V gene and leave the rest unexplained. The sample has roughly 120,000 clones on record, approximately 87% of them singletons. In total, the top ten clones hold roughly 2.1% of the sample. The sequencing sample was made of peripheral blood. These receptors all come from a woman in her fifties or sixties with acute or convalescent COVID-19.

This rearrangement joins TRBV24-1 to TRBJ2-1; tentative D call: TRBD1 (6 bases). The germline gives CDR1 KGHDR, CDR2 SFDVKD. Trimming left V 3 bases short and J 7 bases short, with 15 bases between. The CDR3 consists of 15 residues. Here the CDR3 DNA reads TGTGCCACCAGTGATCCTATCCCGGGACAAAATGAGCAGTTCTTC. Translating it yields CATSDPIPGQNEQFF.

CDR3 region: CASSYSSAKWSYGYTF. For the CDR3, the DNA is TGTGCCAGCAGTTACTCGTCGGCCAAATGGAGCTATGGCTACACCTTC. The genes are TRBV6-2 or TRBV6-3 and TRBJ1-2, with unresolved D. Germline CDR1 MNHEY, CDR2 SVGEGT. The CDR3 runs to 16 residues. The V end was cut by 0 bases, the J end by 4 bases, with 15 bases between.

This chain's CDR3 is CASSLRGVPKAFF. For the CDR3, the DNA is TGTGCCAGCTCCTTACGGGGGGTCCCGAAAGCTTTCTTT. The chain has TRBV6-5 and TRBJ1-1, with D possibly being TRBD1 (5 bases). Germline loops: CDR1 MNHEY, CDR2 SVGAGI. This CDR3 spans 13 amino acids. Trimming left V 8 bases short and J 9 bases short, with 19 bases between.

V usage is TRBV5-1 and J usage is TRBJ2-2; 9 nucleotides line up with TRBD2. CDR1 and CDR2 (germline): SGHRS, YFSETQ. Germline trimming cut 4 bases from V and 5 bases from J; bases unmatched to any gene: 6. CDR3 length: 15 residues. The CDR3 spells CASSLLAGTTGELFF. The CDR3 nucleotides are TGCGCCAGCAGCCTCCTAGCGGGAACAACCGGGGAGCTGTTTTTT.

The V call is TRBV13, the J call TRBJ2-5; weak D call: TRBD1 (6 bases). This CDR3 has 13 residues. Germline loops: CDR1 PRHDT, CDR2 FYEKMQ (reference sequence). V was shortened by 6 bases and J by 5 bases, with 13 bases between the two germline ends. Here the CDR3 reads CASRTGQRETQYF. For the CDR3, the DNA is TGTGCCAGCAGAACCGGACAGAGGGAGACCCAGTACTTC.

The J gene is TRBJ1-5, the V gene TRBV18; 10 bases match TRBD1. CDR1 is KGHSH, CDR2 LQKENI, per germline. This CDR3 comprises 14 residues. V trimming: 2 bases; J trimming: 7 bases; junction bases outside the gene matches: 2. For the CDR3, the DNA is TGTGCCAGCTCACCAGGGACAGGGGAACAGCCCCAGCATTTT. This codes for CASSPGTGEQPQHF.

The chain carries TRBV6-6 and TRBJ1-2, with D tentatively TRBD1 (5 bases). The CDR3 consists of 15 residues. Looked up from germline, CDR1 is MNHNY and CDR2 is SVGAGI (reference sequence). Trimming took off 0 bases at V and 6 bases at J, with 14 bases between the two ends. CDR3 DNA sequence: TGTGCCAGCAGTTACTCGAAGGCAGGGTCGAATGGCTACACCTTC. Its protein is CASSYSKAGSNGYTF.

This chain connects TRBV7-9 to TRBJ1-2; D is possibly TRBD1 (6 bases). Trimming removed 3 bases at V and 4 bases at J, with 15 bases between. This CDR3 is built from 15 residues. From germline, CDR1 is SEHNR and CDR2 FQNEAQ (reference sequence). CDR3 sequence: CASSFDRPSVYGYTF. The CDR3 nucleotides are TGTGCCAGCAGCTTTGACAGGCCCAGCGTCTATGGCTACACCTTC.

This rearrangement joins TRBV12-3 or TRBV12-4 to TRBJ2-3; 9 bases align to TRBD2. The CDR3 consists of 11 residues. With V trimmed by 8 bases and J by 9 bases, 3 bases remained unmatched. CDR3 DNA sequence: TGTGCCAGCGGAGGACTAGCGACGCAGTATTTT. This codes for CASGGLATQYF.

The chain couples TRBV11-3 to TRBJ2-7; 11 bases are shared with TRBD2. This CDR3 is 15 amino acids long. V shed 6 bases, J shed 2 bases, and the junction held 6 bases outside the gene matches. Germline values: CDR1 SGHNT, CDR2 YENEEA. CDR3 protein: CASRLISGGAYEQYF. As DNA, the CDR3 is TGTGCCAGCAGACTTATTAGCGGGGGGGCCTACGAGCAGTACTTC.

The chain combines TRBV7-9 with TRBJ2-7; TRBD2 matches 9 bases. This CDR3 is 16 amino acids long. Looked up from germline, CDR1 is SEHNR and CDR2 is FQNEAQ (reference sequence). The junction had 10 bases not matched to a gene; V was cut back by 5 bases and J by 2 bases. The CDR3 region has the DNA TGTGCCAGCAGCCCCCCCAGGGTAGCGGGAGCCTACGAGCAGTACTTC. It codes for CASSPPRVAGAYEQYF.

V is TRBV5-4 and J is TRBJ1-5, with D possibly TRBD1 on 6 matching bases. CDR1 and CDR2 from the germline V gene are SGHNT and YYREEE (reference sequence). The CDR3 extends over 14 amino acids. V was trimmed by 0 bases and J by 6 bases, leaving 10 bases between them. CDR3 in amino acids: CASSLGGGGQPQHF. In DNA form, the CDR3 reads TGTGCCAGCAGCTTGGGGGGAGGGGGTCAGCCCCAGCATTTT. Complete variable domain (other parts from reference TRBV5-4 and TRBJ1-5): ETGVTQSPTHLIKTRGQQVTLRCSSQSGHNTVSWYQQALGQGPQFIFQYYREEENGRGNFPPRFSGLQFPNYSSELNVNALELDDSALYLCASSLGGGGQPQHFGDGTRLSIL.

The CDR3 is CATSEDYRKNEKLFF. The CDR3 coding sequence is TGTGCCACCAGTGAGGATTACAGAAAGAATGAAAAACTGTTTTTT. The chain has TRBV24-1 and TRBJ1-4; unclear D gene. From germline, CDR1 is KGHDR and CDR2 SFDVKD. The CDR3 is 15 amino acids. The V end was cut by 4 bases, the J end by 5 bases, with 13 bases between.

The table lists this clone with a few counts. V usage is TRBV15 and J usage is TRBJ2-2; the match to TRBD2 covers 9 bases. Germline trimming cut 6 bases from V and 4 bases from J; bases unmatched to any gene: 0. The CDR3 consists of 13 residues. Germline CDR1 LNHNV, CDR2 YYDKDF (reference sequence). In DNA, the CDR3 is TGTGCCACCAGACTAGCGGGCACCGGGGAGCTGTTTTTT. It encodes CATRLAGTGELFF. Drawing the rest from reference TRBV15 and TRBJ2-2, the complete variable domain is DAMVIQNPRYQVTQFGKPVTLSCSQTLNHNVMYWYQQKSSQAPKLLFHYYDKDFNNEADTPDNFQSRRPNTSFCFLDIRSPGLGDTAMYLCATRLAGTGELFFGEGSRLTVL.

The V gene is TRBV6-5, the J gene TRBJ1-4; weak D call: TRBD1 (6 bases). The CDR3 extends over 14 amino acids. Germline lookup yields CDR1 MNHEY and CDR2 SVGAGI. Trimming pared 5 bases from V and 7 bases from J, leaving 14 bases between. CDR3 loop: CASSPTGRGEKLFF. The CDR3 DNA follows: TGTGCCAGCAGTCCTACAGGGAGGGGTGAAAAACTGTTTTTT.

The rearrangement links TRBV11-3 to TRBJ2-1; the match to TRBD1 covers 7 bases. CDR1 is SGHNT and CDR2 is YENEEA in the germline V gene. The junction had 5 bases not matched to a gene; V was cut back by 5 bases and J by 4 bases. The CDR3 runs 14 residues. CDR3 bases: TGTGCCAGCAGCCTAGGACAGGCGTACAATGAGCAGTTCTTC. This translates into CASSLGQAYNEQFF.

Only one count was recorded for this clone. This chain connects TRBV6-5 to TRBJ1-3; D unclear. Germline V gene lookup returns CDR1 MNHEY and CDR2 SVGAGI. This CDR3 region has 14 residues. V gave up 7 bases and J gave up 0 bases, with 10 bases separating them. The DNA of the CDR3 is TGTGCCAGCAAGGAGCTCCTCTCTGGAAACACCATATATTTT. This translates into CASKELLSGNTIYF.

The genes are TRBV15 and TRBJ1-4; weak D call: TRBD1 (6 bases). V was pared by 0 bases and J by 11 bases, with 13 bases between. The CDR3 loop spans 14 amino acids. Germline V gene sequence: CDR1 LNHNV, CDR2 YYDKDF (reference sequence). The CDR3 DNA follows: TGTGCCACCAGCAGAGACAGGGGAACGGAGAAACTGTTTTTT. The encoded protein is CATSRDRGTEKLFF.

The chain recombines TRBV29-1 with TRBJ1-5; maybe TRBD1 (5 bases). Germline CDR1 is SQVTM and CDR2 is ANQGSEA. The ends were cut back, 1 base at V and 7 bases at J, with 11 bases in the middle. The length of the CDR3 is 13 residues. The CDR3 nucleotides are TGCAGCGTTGAAGGGGGTCGGGGGCAGCCCCAGCATTTT. Translation gives CSVEGGRGQPQHF.